The 29 T cell receptor beta chains listed next were all sequenced from one sample in a study of T cell responses to AZD1222 COVID-19 vaccine. Assay used: immunoSEQ multiplex PCR; TCRdb lists only in-frame clones, some missing. The table records 92,000 or so clones, approximately 90% of them present only once. Sequences were derived from peripheral blood, sampled 28 days after the second AZD1222 dose. These receptors all stem from an adult who received the AZD1222 COVID-19 vaccine.

The chain recombines TRBV7-9 with TRBJ1-6, with D tentatively TRBD1 (5 bases). The CDR3 is 15 residues long. The germline CDR1 and CDR2 sequences are SEHNR and FQNEAQ (reference sequence). V was pared by 5 bases and J by 7 bases, with 15 bases between. The CDR3 sequence: CASSPGTLWNSPLHF. The CDR3 DNA follows: TGTGCCAGCAGCCCGGGGACGCTTTGGAATTCACCCCTCCACTTT. Full variable domain (remainder filled in from reference TRBV7-9 and TRBJ1-6): DTGVSQNPRHKITKRGQNVTFRCDPISEHNRLYWYRQTLGQGPEFLTYFQNEAQLEKSRLLSDRFSAERPKGSFSTLEIQRTEQGDSAMYLCASSPGTLWNSPLHFGNGTRLTVT.

V and J are TRBV28 and TRBJ2-7, with D unresolved. Germline lookup yields CDR1 MDHEN and CDR2 SYDVKM. V lost 3 bases and J lost 9, with 15 bases in between. The CDR3 length is 13 residues. CDR3 DNA sequence: TGTGCCAGCAGTTTGGAAGGATTCCTCGGGCAGTACTTC. It codes for CASSLEGFLGQYF.

This clone showed up just once. In DNA form, the CDR3 reads TGTGCCAGCAGCCCCCGAACGGGAGACCGCTATGGCTACACCTTC. It yields the protein CASSPRTGDRYGYTF. The chain combines TRBV7-9 with TRBJ1-2, with D hard to call. Trimming left V 5 bases short and J 4 bases short, with 17 bases between. Germline V gives CDR1 SEHNR, CDR2 FQNEAQ (reference sequence). This CDR3 has 15 amino acids.

V is TRBV7-8 and J is TRBJ1-5, with D uncertain. Germline-derived CDR1 and CDR2 are SGHVS and FQNEAQ. Between the trimmed V and J ends, which lost 3 bases and 2 bases, there was a span of 8 bases. The CDR3 spans 14 residues. The CDR3 region is CASSFASGNQPQHF. The CDR3 DNA reads TGTGCCAGCAGCTTCGCGAGCGGCAATCAGCCCCAGCATTTT.

The chain is built from TRBV6-5 and TRBJ1-1, with D hard to call. Germline V CDR1 and CDR2: MNHEY, SVGAGI. CDR3 size: 14 residues. V was shortened by 5 bases and J by 5 bases, with 15 bases between the two germline ends. The CDR3 DNA reads as TGTGCCAGCAGTACCTACGGCGGACCAACTGAAGCTTTCTTT. This sequence encodes CASSTYGGPTEAFF.

The chain carries TRBV7-9 and TRBJ1-6; 8 nucleotides align to TRBD1. Germline CDR1 reads SEHNR; CDR2 reads FQNEAQ (reference sequence). The CDR3 consists of 15 residues. V gave up 10 bases and J gave up 5 bases; unmatched junction bases: 10. The CDR3 protein is CAIQIPGQDNSPLHF. The CDR3, as DNA: TGTGCCATCCAAATTCCGGGACAGGATAATTCACCCCTCCACTTT.

This chain links TRBV11-3 with TRBJ2-2; D is unclear. The CDR3 spans 13 residues. With 1 base removed from V and 5 bases from J, the gap between germline ends came to 5 bases. Per the germline V gene, CDR1 is SGHNT and CDR2 is YENEEA. The CDR3 loop is CASSLVGTGELFF. Written as DNA, the CDR3 is TGTGCCAGCAGCTTAGTTGGGACCGGGGAGCTGTTTTTT.

The rearrangement links TRBV27 to TRBJ1-4; D is possibly TRBD1 (6 bases). This CDR3 is 16 amino acids long. V lost 3 bases and J 5 bases, leaving 16 bases between the germline ends. Per germline, CDR1 MNHEY and CDR2 SMNVEV (reference sequence). The CDR3 region has the DNA TGTGCCAGCAGTTTTCACCCGACAGGACGGAATGAAAAACTGTTTTTT. It translates to CASSFHPTGRNEKLFF.

This clone was recorded only once. The rearrangement uses TRBV5-6 and TRBJ1-2; no definite D call. The CDR3 runs to 14 residues. Trimming removed 0 bases from V and 2 bases from J, with 8 bases in between. Germline V gene data show CDR1 as SGHDT and CDR2 as YYEEEE. CDR3 in amino acids: CASSLGQLNYGYTF. Here the CDR3 DNA reads TGTGCCAGCAGCTTGGGCCAGCTAAACTATGGCTACACCTTC.

The gene calls are TRBV28 and TRBJ2-2, with D possibly matching TRBD1 (5 bases). Germline-derived CDR1 and CDR2 are MDHEN and SYDVKM. This CDR3 comprises 13 residues. The V end lost 5 bases, the J end lost 7 bases, and 11 bases lay between the germline ends. CDR3 protein: CASSGQGVGELFF. Here the CDR3 DNA reads TGTGCCAGCAGTGGTCAGGGCGTCGGGGAGCTGTTTTTT.

This chain joins TRBV6-2 or TRBV6-3 and TRBJ1-6; the D is unclear. Germline CDR1 is MNHEY and CDR2 is SVGEGT. The V end was cut by 2 bases, the J end by 9 bases, with 17 bases between. The CDR3 totals 16 residues. CDR3 residues: CASSYRGGSARSPLHF. The DNA for the CDR3 is TGTGCCAGCAGTTACCGCGGTGGATCGGCACGTTCACCCCTCCACTTT.

The chain carries TRBV6-2 or TRBV6-3 and TRBJ1-5, with D maybe TRBD1 (6 bases). The CDR3 has 15 amino acids. CDR1 is MNHEY and CDR2 is SVGEGT in the germline V gene. The germline V and J ends were trimmed by 5 bases and 0 bases, with 11 bases remaining between them. The CDR3 coding sequence is TGTGCCAGCAGTAACCGGGGGCTTAGCAATCAGCCCCAGCATTTT. Encoded protein: CASSNRGLSNQPQHF.

The chain couples TRBV27 to TRBJ1-5; 7 bases fit TRBD1. The CDR3 has 14 amino acids. V shed 5 bases and J 6 bases; nucleotides not matched to a gene: 7. Germline values: CDR1 MNHEY, CDR2 SMNVEV (reference sequence). CDR3 in amino acids: CASSPWDRSQPQHF. CDR3 bases: TGTGCCAGCAGTCCATGGGACAGATCTCAGCCCCAGCATTTT.

The genes are TRBV6-2 or TRBV6-3 and TRBJ2-7; D gene uncertain. V was cut by 0 bases and J by 0 bases, with 9 bases left in between. Looked up from germline, CDR1 is MNHEY and CDR2 is SVGEGT. This CDR3 has 15 amino acids. CDR3 nucleotides: TGTGCCAGCAGTTACTCTGACGGCAGCTCCTACGAGCAGTACTTC. Its protein product is CASSYSDGSSYEQYF.

This clone turned up a few times. The rearrangement joins TRBV2 to TRBJ1-2; maybe TRBD1 (6 bases). Germline CDR1 SNHLY, CDR2 FYNNEI. V lost 4 bases, J lost 7 bases, and 16 bases lay in between. This CDR3 region has 14 residues. The CDR3 coding sequence is TGTGCCAGCAGTGGGATACAGGGAGCTATTGGCTACACCTTC. Translated: CASSGIQGAIGYTF.

The chain employs TRBV5-4 and TRBJ1-5; unclear D gene. Per germline, CDR1 SGHNT and CDR2 YYREEE (reference sequence). V was shortened by 1 base and J by 2 bases, with 10 bases between the two germline ends. The CDR3 extends over 15 amino acids. The CDR3 reads CASSLYGLGNQPQHF. The CDR3 nucleotides are TGTGCCAGCAGCTTGTACGGGTTGGGCAATCAGCCCCAGCATTTT.

This clone was seen only once. This sequence joins TRBV11-2 and TRBJ2-1; TRBD2 aligns across 12 bases. The CDR3 is 19 residues long. J lost 5 bases, V lost 3 bases, and 14 bases had no gene match. CDR1 is SGHAT, CDR2 FQNNGV, per germline. The CDR3 reads CASSFSSLAGGLRNNEQFF. The CDR3 DNA is TGTGCCAGCAGCTTTTCATCCCTAGCGGGGGGGCTTCGGAACAATGAGCAGTTCTTC.

V gene TRBV6-2 or TRBV6-3 combines with J gene TRBJ1-1, with D tentatively TRBD1 (6 bases). V lost 2 bases to trimming and J lost 0 bases, with 22 bases between them. The CDR3 has 19 amino acids. Germline-derived CDR1 and CDR2 are MNHEY and SVGEGT. CDR3 in amino acids: CASSYVRGVSIVMNTEAFF. The CDR3 DNA reads TGTGCCAGCAGTTACGTCAGGGGCGTCTCTATAGTTATGAACACTGAAGCTTTCTTT.

The J gene is TRBJ1-1, the V gene TRBV11-3; 7 bases line up with TRBD1. The ends lost 4 bases at V and 1 base at J; junction bases unmatched: 6. The CDR3 totals 15 residues. CDR1 is SGHNT, CDR2 YENEEA, per germline. CDR3 in DNA: TGTGCCAGCAGCTCATCCGGGACAGCGAACACTGAAGCTTTCTTT. It specifies CASSSSGTANTEAFF.

In DNA, the CDR3 is TGTGCCAGCAGCTTACGGACAGGGAAGACCGGGGAGCTGTTTTTT. This gives the protein CASSLRTGKTGELFF. The chain couples TRBV13 to TRBJ2-2; 8 bases agree with TRBD1. After removal of 2 bases from V and 5 bases from J, the junction contained 4 bases not matched to a gene. Germline V gives CDR1 PRHDT, CDR2 FYEKMQ (reference sequence). CDR3 length: 15 amino acids.

This rearrangement joins TRBV1 to TRBJ2-3; no check of the table's D call, TRBD2, against the DNA was made. TRBV1 is described as a pseudogene. This CDR3 has 16 residues. CDR3 loop: CTSSQDLAGEADTQYF. In nucleotides, the CDR3 is TGCACCAGCAGCCAAGATCTAGCGGGGGAGGCAGATACGCAGTATTTT.

This clone has just a few counts. The chain uses TRBV5-1 and TRBJ1-2; 11 bases line up with TRBD1. This CDR3 has 14 residues. Per germline, CDR1 SGHRS and CDR2 YFSETQ. Trimming at V came to 3 bases and at J to 6 bases, leaving 4 bases not matched to a gene. In DNA form, the CDR3 reads TGCGCCAGCAGCTCCTGGACAGGGGGCAATGGCTACACCTTC. The encoded protein is CASSSWTGGNGYTF.

Notes on this clone: The same CDR3 also results from other DNA sequences found in this sample. V is TRBV5-1 and J is TRBJ2-7, with D unresolved. V was cut by 0 bases and J by 2 bases, with 6 bases left in between. Germline CDR1 and CDR2: SGHRS and YFSETQ. The CDR3 totals 13 residues. The CDR3 sequence is CASSLGPAYEQYF. Written as DNA, the CDR3 is TGCGCCAGCAGCTTGGGGCCGGCCTACGAGCAGTACTTC.

The gene calls are TRBV6-1 and TRBJ2-5; D is uncertain. The ends were cut back, 0 bases at V and 2 bases at J, with 10 bases in the middle. The CDR3 contains 15 residues. Germline V gives CDR1 MNHNS, CDR2 SASEGT. The chain's CDR3 is CASSEAVPTQETQYF. DNA for the CDR3: TGTGCCAGCAGTGAAGCGGTCCCGACTCAAGAGACCCAGTACTTC.

This chain uses TRBV11-3 with TRBJ2-2; D gene ambiguous. The V end lost 2 bases, the J end lost 4 bases, and 11 bases lay between the germline ends. CDR1 is SGHNT and CDR2 is YENEEA in the germline V gene. This CDR3 region has 15 residues. The CDR3 spells CASSLFWESTGELFF. Written as DNA, the CDR3 is TGTGCCAGCAGCTTATTTTGGGAAAGCACCGGGGAGCTGTTTTTT.

The chain has TRBV4-2 and TRBJ2-7; the match to TRBD2 covers 9 bases. CDR3 length: 16 amino acids. Germline V gene sequence: CDR1 LGHNA, CDR2 YNFKEQ. Losses at the gene ends were 0 bases for V and 2 bases for J; bases not matched to a gene: 5. The CDR3 DNA reads TGTGCCAGCAGCCAAGAAGAAGGCGGGGGGGCCTACGAGCAGTACTTC. Protein product: CASSQEEGGGAYEQYF.

CDR3 coding DNA: TGTGCCAGCAGCTCAGGCAGGGGGCCTTACGAGCAGTACTTC. Protein: CASSSGRGPYEQYF. The rearrangement uses TRBV14 and TRBJ2-7, with 8 nucleotides matching TRBD1. Germline V gene data show CDR1 as SGHDN and CDR2 as FVKESK. J lost 4 bases, V lost 5 bases, and 7 bases had no gene match. This CDR3 is 14 amino acids long.

The chain uses TRBV18 and TRBJ1-4, with D possibly TRBD1 on 6 matching bases. Trimming stripped 4 bases from V and 5 bases from J, with 11 bases between. This CDR3 contains 14 residues. CDR1 and CDR2 (germline): KGHSH, LQKENI. The CDR3 nucleotides are TGTGCCAGCTCACTAGCTACAGGGAATGAAAAACTGTTTTTT. It translates to CASSLATGNEKLFF. The full variable domain, with the rest looked up from reference TRBV18 and TRBJ1-4, is NAGVMQNPRHLVRRRGQEARLRCSPMKGHSHVYWYRQLPEEGLKFMVYLQKENIIDESGMPKERFSAEFPKEGPSILRIQQVVRGDSAAYFCASSLATGNEKLFFGSGTQLSVL.

CDR3 coding DNA: TGTGCCAGCTCACCCTCCGGCGGCTATGGCTACACCTTC. Encoded protein: CASSPSGGYGYTF. The chain links TRBV18 to TRBJ1-2, with D hard to call. CDR1 and CDR2 (germline): KGHSH, LQKENI. The CDR3 is made up of 13 amino acids. V was clipped by 3 bases and J by 4 bases, with 9 bases between them.